The 32 T cell receptor beta chains reported below all come from one sample, sequenced in a study of T cell repertoires in cytomegalovirus infection. TCRdb re-called the reads with MiXCR, one entry per CDR3 protein. The repertoire holds more than 400,000 distinct CDR3 sequences, about 25% seen once, with about 13% in the top ten. The sequencing input was PBMCs. The receptors originated from a human donor in good health (CMV status not recorded). Some clones in this sample may be carry-over from other donors' samples.

In this sample, this clonotype turned up a few times. The CDR3 protein is CASSFAQGHTEAFF. The CDR3 DNA reads as TGTGCCAGCAGCTTCGCACAAGGGCACACTGAAGCTTTCTTT. The V call is TRBV5-4, the J call TRBJ1-1; no definite D call. This CDR3 region has 14 residues. V gave up 2 bases and J gave up 3 bases, with 11 bases separating them. CDR1 is SGHNT, CDR2 YYREEE, per germline (reference sequence). Drawing the rest from reference TRBV5-4 and TRBJ1-1, the complete variable domain is ETGVTQSPTHLIKTRGQQVTLRCSSQSGHNTVSWYQQALGQGPQFIFQYYREEENGRGNFPPRFSGLQFPNYSSELNVNALELDDSALYLCASSFAQGHTEAFFGQGTRLTVV.

In regard to this clonotype: This clone may be a read error of a much larger clone one base away. This chain links TRBV7-9 with TRBJ2-5; D might be TRBD2 (6 bases). Germline CDR1 is SEHNR and CDR2 is FQNEAQ (reference sequence). This CDR3 has 14 residues. Trimming pared 0 bases from V and 3 bases from J, leaving 8 bases between. CDR3 nucleotide sequence: TGTGCCAGCAGCTTAGCGGGAGGCGAAGAGACCCAGTACTTC. This sequence encodes CASSLAGGEETQYF.

This clonotype has a handful of counts. The chain uses TRBV7-9 and TRBJ1-3; tentatively, D is TRBD1 (5 bases). Germline CDR1 and CDR2: SEHNR and FQNEAQ (reference sequence). The length of the CDR3 is 14 residues. V lost 7 bases, J lost 0 bases, and 10 bases lay in between. The CDR3 loop reads CASTEGPSGNTIYF. CDR3 coding DNA: TGTGCCAGCACCGAGGGGCCCTCTGGAAACACCATATATTTT.

The V gene is TRBV4-1, the J gene TRBJ2-3; 9 bases are shared with TRBD2. The CDR3 spans 16 residues. Germline CDR1 is MGHRA and CDR2 is YSYEKL. V lost 5 bases, J lost 7 bases, and 13 bases stayed unmatched. CDR3 coding DNA: TGCGCCAGCAGCGCTCCTCTTAGCGGGAGTTGGAATACGCAGTATTTT. This gives the protein CASSAPLSGSWNTQYF.

The chain has TRBV11-2 and TRBJ2-3; D may be TRBD2 (6 bases). This CDR3 contains 13 residues. The germline V gene has CDR1 SGHAT and CDR2 FQNNGV. V was trimmed by 5 bases and J by 8 bases, leaving 14 bases between them. The CDR3 bases are TGTGCCAGCAGCCGCGGGACTTTCGGTACGCAGTATTTT. Encoded protein: CASSRGTFGTQYF.

The table lists this clonotype with many counts. The chain combines TRBV27 with TRBJ1-1; possible D gene TRBD1, 6 bases. The CDR3 has 16 residues. Per germline, CDR1 MNHEY and CDR2 SMNVEV (reference sequence). Trimming shortened V by 3 bases and J by 0 bases, and 14 bases separated the two germline ends. The CDR3 loop is CASSFLGGRVNTEAFF. The DNA of the CDR3 is TGTGCCAGCAGTTTCTTAGGGGGTCGGGTGAACACTGAAGCTTTCTTT.

This chain uses TRBV6-2 or TRBV6-3 with TRBJ2-7, with TRBD1 matching over 8 bases. Germline trimming cut 9 bases from V and 5 bases from J; bases unmatched to any gene: 12. CDR1 is MNHEY and CDR2 is SVGEGT in the germline V gene. The CDR3 has 14 residues. CDR3 loop: CASYRGQGVNEQYF. In DNA, the CDR3 is TGTGCCAGTTACCGAGGACAGGGTGTCAACGAGCAGTACTTC.

This clonotype was picked up a small number of times. The gene calls are TRBV18 and TRBJ1-2; D unclear. This CDR3 comprises 15 residues. The germline CDR1 and CDR2 sequences are KGHSH and LQKENI. The V end was cut by 3 bases, the J end by 2 bases, with 13 bases between. This CDR3 is CASSPPSDGNYGYTF. The CDR3 nucleotides are TGTGCCAGCTCACCTCCTTCGGACGGCAACTATGGCTACACCTTC.

To note about this clonotype: One junction end does not reproduce the germline sequence, and a read error may be involved. V usage is TRBV29-1 and J usage is TRBJ1-2; D is uncertain. Per the germline V gene, CDR1 is SQVTM and CDR2 is ANQGSEA. The CDR3 runs 13 residues. This CDR3 is CSVGVSLNYSYTF. The CDR3 region has the DNA TGCAGCGTGGGCGTCAGCCTGAACTATAGCTACACCTTC.

This clonotype was recorded a few times. V gene TRBV10-3 combines with J gene TRBJ1-4; D perhaps matches TRBD1 (6 bases). CDR3 length: 14 amino acids. The germline CDR1 and CDR2 sequences are ENHRY and SYGVKD. V was clipped by 10 bases and J by 8 bases, with 20 bases between them. The CDR3: CATRAGRGGEKLFF. DNA of the CDR3: TGTGCCACCAGGGCTGGCAGGGGAGGAGAAAAACTGTTTTTT.

This chain joins TRBV27 and TRBJ1-2; tentative D call: TRBD1 (5 bases). CDR1 and CDR2 from the germline V gene are MNHEY and SMNVEV (reference sequence). This CDR3 comprises 14 residues. Trimming took 4 bases from V and 4 from J, leaving 13 bases between them. CDR3 sequence reads: CASSWRAGIYGYTF. The DNA for the CDR3 is TGTGCCAGCAGTTGGCGGGCAGGGATCTATGGCTACACCTTC.

This clonotype was detected only a few times. This chain links TRBV6-2 or TRBV6-3 with TRBJ2-1; D gene uncertain. V was clipped by 2 bases and J by 6 bases, with 11 bases between them. CDR1 is MNHEY, CDR2 SVGEGT, per germline. The CDR3 is made up of 14 amino acids. CDR3 region: CASSYPTRTNEQFF. CDR3 nucleotides: TGTGCCAGCAGTTACCCTACTCGGACCAATGAGCAGTTCTTC.

The chain combines TRBV19 with TRBJ2-3; tentative D call: TRBD1 (6 bases). This CDR3 spans 11 amino acids. CDR1 is LNHDA, CDR2 SQIVND, per germline (reference sequence). V gave up 6 bases and J gave up 13 bases, with 14 bases separating them. CDR3 bases: TGTGCCAGTAGACAGGGAGCAGGGGAGTATTTT. The encoded protein is CASRQGAGEYF.

This clonotype was counted only a few times. The chain is built from TRBV12-3 or TRBV12-4 and TRBJ1-5, with TRBD1 matching over 7 bases. This CDR3 has 14 residues. V dropped 2 bases and J dropped 7; count of bases not matched to a gene: 5. CDR3 DNA sequence: TGTGCCAGCAGTTTATTCGGACAGGAGCAGCCCCAGCATTTT. Residues: CASSLFGQEQPQHF.

The gene calls are TRBV12-3 or TRBV12-4 and TRBJ1-2; TRBD1 agrees at 7 bases. There are 13 residues in the CDR3. J gave up 8 bases and V 6 bases, and 9 bases lay outside the gene matches. The CDR3 DNA reads as TGTGCCAGCAGGCCAAGGGGGCTCGGCGGCTACACCTTC. It translates to CASRPRGLGGYTF.

The rearrangement uses TRBV6-6 and TRBJ2-5; either TRBD1 or TRBD2 may fit D (5 bases each). Per germline, CDR1 MNHNY and CDR2 SVGAGI (reference sequence). This CDR3 has 15 residues. The V gene lost 4 bases and the J gene lost 1 base, with 13 bases spanning the gap. The CDR3 here is CASSSPGRIQETQYF. The CDR3 nucleotides are TGTGCCAGCAGTTCACCGGGACGTATCCAAGAGACCCAGTACTTC.

This chain connects TRBV20-1 to TRBJ2-7; TRBD2 matches at 12 bases. This CDR3 contains 13 residues. Looked up from germline, CDR1 is DFQATT and CDR2 is SNEGSKA (reference sequence). J gave up 3 bases and V 8 bases, and 5 bases lay outside the gene matches. CDR3 amino acids: CSFLAGGVYEQYF. The CDR3 nucleotides are TGCAGTTTCCTAGCGGGAGGGGTCTACGAGCAGTACTTC.

The genes are TRBV28 and TRBJ1-2; D call uncertain. V was trimmed by 11 bases and J by 5 bases, leaving 12 bases between them. From germline, CDR1 is MDHEN and CDR2 SYDVKM. This CDR3 comprises 11 residues. The chain's CDR3 is CASDGTYGYTF. The DNA of the CDR3 is TGTGCCTCGGACGGAACTTATGGCTACACCTTC.

This chain joins TRBV29-1 and TRBJ2-3; the D call may be TRBD1 or TRBD2 (5 bases each). The V gene's germline CDR1 is SQVTM and CDR2 ANQGSEA. Deletions cut 6 bases from V and 4 bases from J, with 8 bases between. The CDR3 loop spans 11 amino acids. The chain's CDR3 is CSVKGPDTQYF. The CDR3 nucleotides read TGCAGCGTCAAGGGACCAGATACGCAGTATTTT.

This clonotype occurred a few times. This chain links TRBV7-3 with TRBJ2-1; TRBD2 matches at 7 bases. With V trimmed by 0 bases and J by 9 bases, 8 bases remained unmatched. Germline V gene data show CDR1 as SGHTA and CDR2 as FQGTGA. This CDR3 is 15 amino acids long. CDR3 residues: CASSLTFRSGGEQFF. The CDR3 DNA follows: TGTGCCAGCAGCTTAACGTTCAGGTCGGGGGGTGAGCAGTTCTTC. The entire variable domain, with the rest obtained from reference TRBV7-3 and TRBJ2-1, is as follows: GAGVSQTPSNKVTEKGKYVELRCDPISGHTALYWYRQSLGQGPEFLIYFQGTGAADDSGLPNDRFFAVRPEGSVSTLKIQRTERGDSAVYLCASSLTFRSGGEQFFGPGTRLTVL.

The rearrangement uses TRBV6-5 and TRBJ2-1; 9 nucleotides line up with TRBD1. From germline, CDR1 is MNHEY and CDR2 SVGAGI. The junction had 3 bases not matched to a gene; V was cut back by 6 bases and J by 0 bases. The CDR3 extends over 15 amino acids. CDR3 bases: TGTGCCAGCAGCAAGACAGGGGGCTCCTACAATGAGCAGTTCTTC. It is translated as CASSKTGGSYNEQFF.

This clonotype was counted only a few times. CDR3 sequence: CASSYSELSYNEQFF. In DNA form, the CDR3 reads TGTGCCAGCAGTTACTCCGAGCTTTCATACAATGAGCAGTTCTTC. The chain has TRBV6-6 and TRBJ2-1; D is undetermined. The CDR3 length is 15 residues. V was trimmed by 0 bases and J by 4 bases, leaving 10 bases between them. Germline V gene data show CDR1 as MNHNY and CDR2 as SVGAGI (reference sequence).

This chain connects TRBV4-3 to TRBJ2-1; 9 nucleotides line up with TRBD2. V dropped 0 bases and J dropped 6; count of bases not matched to a gene: 12. The CDR3 covers 18 residues. Germline V lookup: CDR1 LGHNA, CDR2 YSLEER. The CDR3 here is CASSQDISVGLATNEQFF. The CDR3 DNA reads as TGCGCCAGCAGCCAAGACATATCTGTGGGACTAGCCACCAATGAGCAGTTCTTC.

The chain recombines TRBV20-1 with TRBJ1-1; D uncertain. CDR1 and CDR2 (germline): DFQATT, SNEGSKA (reference sequence). The CDR3 is 15 amino acids. V lost 3 bases to trimming and J lost 2 bases, with 16 bases between them. CDR3 sequence (DNA): TGCAGTGCTAGCAAGGAGGCAGGCCGTAACACTGAAGCTTTCTTT. Protein product: CSASKEAGRNTEAFF.

This chain joins TRBV30 and TRBJ1-1; D gene unclear. V shed 3 bases and J shed 0 bases, with 8 bases lying between them. The CDR3 has 13 residues. Germline loops: CDR1 GTSNPN, CDR2 SVGIG (reference sequence). CDR3: CAWRFVLNTEAFF. CDR3 coding DNA: TGTGCCTGGAGATTTGTATTGAACACTGAAGCTTTCTTT.

This clonotype was detected only a few times. The V and J genes are TRBV27 and TRBJ2-1; 7 bases line up with TRBD2. Germline loops: CDR1 MNHEY, CDR2 SMNVEV (reference sequence). This CDR3 has 16 residues. V dropped 1 base and J dropped 8; count of bases not matched to a gene: 11. The CDR3 loop reads CASSLYREVWFDEQFF. The CDR3 DNA is TGTGCCAGCAGTTTATATCGGGAGGTTTGGTTTGATGAGCAGTTCTTC.

This clonotype was found many times. This sequence joins TRBV7-2 and TRBJ2-6; D not resolved. The CDR3 is 15 residues long. Trimming stripped 5 bases from V and 4 bases from J, with 12 bases between. Germline lookup yields CDR1 SGHTA and CDR2 FQGNSA. CDR3 coding DNA: TGTGCCAGCAGCCTGAACACTGCCGGGGCCAACGTCCTGACTTTC. Its translation: CASSLNTAGANVLTF.

The chain employs TRBV20-1 and TRBJ1-5, with a weak D call TRBD1 (6 bases). The CDR3 sequence is 12 residues long. V lost 0 bases and J 6 bases, leaving 6 bases between the germline ends. Germline CDR1 is DFQATT and CDR2 is SNEGSKA (reference sequence). The CDR3 bases are TGCAGTGCTAGAGAAGGGGGTCAGCCCCAGCATTTT. Its protein is CSAREGGQPQHF.

This clonotype was picked up a small number of times. This rearrangement joins TRBV6-2 or TRBV6-3 to TRBJ1-1; 8 bases line up with TRBD1. V lost 3 bases and J lost 4; bases outside the gene matches: 4. Germline V gene lookup returns CDR1 MNHEY and CDR2 SVGEGT. The CDR3 sequence is 14 residues long. Here the CDR3 DNA reads TGTGCCAGCAGTTATCAGGGGGCAGGCACTGAAGCTTTCTTT. This sequence encodes CASSYQGAGTEAFF.

This clonotype occurred a few times. V usage is TRBV29-1 and J usage is TRBJ2-3, with 8 bases identical to TRBD2. The CDR3 has 13 amino acids. With 7 bases clipped from V and 2 bases from J, the junction kept 5 bases outside the gene matches. Germline V gene lookup returns CDR1 SQVTM and CDR2 ANQGSEA. The CDR3 bases are TGCAGCGGGACTAGCTTGTACACAGATACGCAGTATTTT. It codes for CSGTSLYTDTQYF.

The chain combines TRBV7-4 with TRBJ1-1; D not resolved. Germline CDR1 SGHVT, CDR2 SQSDAQ. The ends were cut back, 4 bases at V and 4 bases at J, with 16 bases in the middle. The CDR3 runs to 15 residues. The CDR3, as DNA: TGTGCCAGCAGCTCCTCGGCTGGAATTGGCACTGAAGCTTTCTTT. Its translation is CASSSSAGIGTEAFF.

This clonotype was observed a handful of times. This chain joins TRBV12-3 or TRBV12-4 and TRBJ2-1; 13 bases map to TRBD2. CDR3 size: 15 residues. The V and J ends lost 4 bases and 13 bases, in that order; junction bases with no gene match: 10. The CDR3 here is CASSSLAGGHGGQFF. The CDR3 DNA reads TGTGCCAGCAGTTCACTAGCGGGAGGGCACGGGGGTCAGTTCTTC.